This T cell receptor (beta chain) was documented in a study of T cells in Graves' hyperthyroidism and ophthalmopathy. Looking at the study overall: Initial diagnosis, before any treatment, was when peripheral blood was collected.

This clonotype was seen only a few times. Its antigen is not known. Germline loops: CDR1 MNHEY, CDR2 SMNVEV (reference sequence). The CDR3 contains 15 residues. Trimming removed 6 bases at V and 6 bases at J, with 20 bases between. Amplification of TCR beta CDR3 regions used RNA as the template. Initially, a first-round RT-PCR of the TCR CDR3 employed the HTBI primer set. TCRdb re-analysed the multiplex PCR reads in MiXCR, keeping a single row per CDR3 protein. The profile shows about 640,000 distinct CDR3 sequences, roughly 20% of them singletons. Study observations and caveats: A model of 13 V-J pairs discriminated ophthalmopathy from stable hyperthyroidism.

The chain joins TRBV27 to TRBJ1-2; D not resolved. The receptor comes from a young man with Graves' ophthalmopathy. Sequencing used blood. The CDR3 coding sequence is TGTGCCAGCAGCCGGGTGGGAGAAAGAGCCGATGGCTACACCTTC. Translating gives CASSRVGERADGYTF.